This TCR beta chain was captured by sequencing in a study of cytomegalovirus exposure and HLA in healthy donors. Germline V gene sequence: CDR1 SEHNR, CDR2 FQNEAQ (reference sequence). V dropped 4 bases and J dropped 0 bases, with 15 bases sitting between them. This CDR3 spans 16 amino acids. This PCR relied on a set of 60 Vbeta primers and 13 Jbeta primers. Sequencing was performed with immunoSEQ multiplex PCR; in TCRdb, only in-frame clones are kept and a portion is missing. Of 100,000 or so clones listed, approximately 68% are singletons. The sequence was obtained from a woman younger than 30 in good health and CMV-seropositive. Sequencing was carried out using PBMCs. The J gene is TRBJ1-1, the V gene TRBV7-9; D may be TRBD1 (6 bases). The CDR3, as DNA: TGTGCCAGCAGCTCTTCGGACAGCTTCATGAACACTGAAGCTTTCTTT. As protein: CASSSSDSFMNTEAFF.